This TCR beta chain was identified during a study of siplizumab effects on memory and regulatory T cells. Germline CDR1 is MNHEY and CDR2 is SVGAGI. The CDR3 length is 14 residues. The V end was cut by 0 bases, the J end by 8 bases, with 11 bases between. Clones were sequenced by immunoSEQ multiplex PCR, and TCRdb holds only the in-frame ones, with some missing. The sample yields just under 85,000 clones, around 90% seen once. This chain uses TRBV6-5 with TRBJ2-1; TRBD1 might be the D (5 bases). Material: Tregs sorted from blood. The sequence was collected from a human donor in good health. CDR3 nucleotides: TGTGCCAGCAGTTACTCGGAGACAGTGGATGAGCAGTTCTTC. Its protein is CASSYSETVDEQFF.